Listed here are 22 T cell receptor beta chains from one sample, sequenced in a study of Graves' ophthalmopathy and Graves' hyperthyroidism (dated 2018 in TCRdb). The instrument given in TCRdb is Illumina HiSeq 2000. For repertoire sequencing, the TCR beta CDR3 regions were amplified from RNA transcripts. HTBI primers and the Qiagen OneStep RT-PCR kit were used in a first-round RT-PCR, which was followed by a second-round multiplex PCR, size selection and purification. The raw public reads went through TCRdb reprocessing: fastp at Q25, MiXCR clone calling, in-frame beta chains kept. Every entry covers one CDR3 protein and lists the most common genes and DNA from its rows. The sample data list approximately 210,000 distinct CDR3 sequences, and 25% to 30% of these were observed just once. Of the sample, approximately 8.6% is held by the ten largest clones. Sequencing was performed on peripheral blood. Receptor source: a man over 45 with Graves' ophthalmopathy. Donor details come from another sample of the same person, matched by shared clones.

This chain links TRBV6-1 with TRBJ1-2; a weak D match, TRBD1 (6 bases). Trimming cost V 7 bases and J 4 bases, with 16 bases left between them. CDR3 length: 14 residues. CDR1 is MNHNS, CDR2 SASEGT, per germline. The CDR3 region has the DNA TGTGCCAGCACACAACGAGACAGGAGCTATGGCTACACCTTC. Its protein is CASTQRDRSYGYTF.

At least ten counts were recorded for this clonotype. The rearrangement links TRBV7-2 to TRBJ2-2; the match to TRBD2 covers 13 bases. The CDR3 length is 16 residues. In germline, CDR1 is SGHTA, CDR2 FQGNSA. V was clipped by 3 bases and J by 7 bases; unmatched bases: 5. Written as DNA, the CDR3 is TGTGCCAGCAGCTTCAGGACTAGCGGGAGACTCGGGGAGCTGTTTTTT. Residues: CASSFRTSGRLGELFF.

This clonotype appeared many times. The V gene is TRBV9, the J gene TRBJ2-7; 7 nucleotides line up with TRBD1. Germline trimming cut 2 bases from V and 2 bases from J; bases unmatched to any gene: 7. The V gene's germline CDR1 is SGDLS and CDR2 YYNGEE. CDR3 size: 15 residues. The CDR3 nucleotides read TGTGCCAGCAGCGTTGGACAGGACCTGGCCTACGAGCAGTACTTC. Amino acid sequence: CASSVGQDLAYEQYF.

The chain links TRBV6-2 or TRBV6-3 to TRBJ2-7, with a tentative D call TRBD2 (5 bases). CDR1 MNHEY and CDR2 SVGEGT come from the germline V gene. This CDR3 is built from 16 residues. Trimming removed 7 bases from V and 7 bases from J, with 26 bases in between. The chain's CDR3 is CASNPDWNLGELEQYF. CDR3 in DNA: TGTGCCAGCAACCCCGATTGGAATCTGGGAGAGTTGGAGCAGTACTTC.

The chain has TRBV6-1 and TRBJ1-1; a possible D gene is TRBD1 (5 bases). V was cut by 8 bases and J by 4 bases, with 14 bases left in between. In germline, CDR1 is MNHNS, CDR2 SASEGT. The CDR3 spans 13 residues. CDR3 loop: CASSWGVGTEAFF. The CDR3 coding sequence is TGTGCCAGCTCCTGGGGGGTGGGCACTGAAGCTTTCTTT.

This clonotype showed up many times. The chain joins TRBV30 to TRBJ2-2; no firm D call. V gave up 0 bases and J gave up 5 bases, with 7 bases separating them. CDR3 length equals 13 residues. In germline, CDR1 is GTSNPN, CDR2 SVGIG (reference sequence). CDR3 sequence reads: CAWSVPGTGELFF. The CDR3 DNA sequence: TGTGCCTGGAGTGTGCCTGGGACCGGGGAGCTGTTTTTT.

This clonotype has at least ten counts. The J gene is TRBJ2-7, the V gene TRBV28; D is unclear. Germline V gives CDR1 MDHEN, CDR2 SYDVKM. Trimming removed 2 bases from V and 5 bases from J, with 7 bases in between. The CDR3 has 12 amino acids. CDR3 loop: CASSLIGHEQYF. CDR3 DNA sequence: TGTGCCAGCAGTTTAATCGGGCACGAGCAGTACTTC. Drawing the rest from reference TRBV28 and TRBJ2-7, the complete variable domain is DVKVTQSSRYLVKRTGEKVFLECVQDMDHENMFWYRQDPGLGLRLIYFSYDVKMKEKGDIPEGYSVSREKKERFSLILESASTNQTSMYLCASSLIGHEQYFGPGTRLTVT.

The rearrangement links TRBV28 to TRBJ2-7, with D perhaps TRBD2 (5 bases). The CDR3 extends over 15 amino acids. Germline V gives CDR1 MDHEN, CDR2 SYDVKM. Trimming cost V 4 bases and J 4 bases, with 17 bases left between them. CDR3 coding DNA: TGTGCCAGCAGTTCCGGACCCGAGGGCCAATACGAGCAGTACTTC. It yields the protein CASSSGPEGQYEQYF.

The chain uses TRBV6-1 and TRBJ2-5; TRBD1 aligns across 7 bases. CDR1 and CDR2 from the germline V gene are MNHNS and SASEGT. The CDR3 sequence is 15 residues long. Germline trimming cut 8 bases from V and 1 base from J; bases unmatched to any gene: 10. CDR3 coding DNA: TGTGCCAGCGCTCTCGGGACAGTAGGCCAAGAGACCCAGTACTTC. Translation gives CASALGTVGQETQYF.

This clonotype was seen ten or more times. This chain links TRBV27 with TRBJ2-7; D call uncertain. The CDR3 consists of 14 residues. Trimming removed 4 bases from V and 3 bases from J, with 13 bases in between. Per the germline V gene, CDR1 is MNHEY and CDR2 is SMNVEV (reference sequence). This chain's CDR3 is CASSSESPFYEQYF. The CDR3 nucleotides read TGTGCCAGCAGTTCCGAGTCTCCTTTCTACGAGCAGTACTTC.

This clonotype was counted only a few times. V usage is TRBV6-1 and J usage is TRBJ2-7; D is perhaps TRBD1 (6 bases). Germline-derived CDR1 and CDR2 are MNHNS and SASEGT. The germline V and J ends were trimmed by 1 base and 3 bases, with 10 bases remaining between them. The CDR3 extends over 14 amino acids. CDR3: CASSEVHRDYEQYF. CDR3 coding DNA: TGTGCCAGCAGTGAAGTTCACAGGGACTACGAGCAGTACTTC.

This clonotype was detected ten times or more. The CDR3 DNA sequence: TGTGCCAGTACCACAGGGGTAAGGGAATATGGCTACACCTTC. Translating gives CASTTGVREYGYTF. The chain employs TRBV19 and TRBJ1-2, with TRBD1 identical over 7 bases. The CDR3 runs 14 residues. CDR1 LNHDA and CDR2 SQIVND come from the germline V gene (reference sequence). With V trimmed by 7 bases and J by 5 bases, 10 bases remained unmatched.

The V call is TRBV7-2, the J call TRBJ1-2; tentatively, D is TRBD1 (5 bases). The germline V and J ends were trimmed by 3 bases and 2 bases, with 10 bases remaining between them. The CDR3 is 14 residues long. Germline CDR1 is SGHTA and CDR2 is FQGNSA. DNA of the CDR3: TGTGCCAGCAGCTTTTCTGGGACGAACTATGGCTACACCTTC. It is translated as CASSFSGTNYGYTF.

This clonotype has a count of ten or more. The chain recombines TRBV27 with TRBJ2-7, with D hard to call. Germline loops: CDR1 MNHEY, CDR2 SMNVEV (reference sequence). The CDR3 covers 13 residues. V was shortened by 5 bases and J by 2 bases, with 10 bases between the two germline ends. Written as DNA, the CDR3 is TGTGCCAGCAGTCCCCTCCCGGCCTACGAGCAGTACTTC. It specifies CASSPLPAYEQYF.

This clonotype has at least ten counts. The chain is built from TRBV10-3 and TRBJ1-1; tentative D call: TRBD1 (5 bases). There are 13 residues in the CDR3. V lost 11 bases to trimming and J lost 1 base, with 14 bases between them. Germline V gene lookup returns CDR1 ENHRY and CDR2 SYGVKD. CDR3 sequence: CAAQGTKNTEAFF. CDR3 nucleotides: TGTGCCGCGCAAGGGACTAAGAACACTGAAGCTTTCTTT.

The sample holds many counts of this clonotype. The rearrangement links TRBV12-3 or TRBV12-4 to TRBJ1-1; D not resolved. V shed 0 bases and J shed 0 bases, with 5 bases lying between them. The CDR3 length is 14 residues. CDR3 residues: CASSLAQMNTEAFF. CDR3 bases: TGTGCCAGCAGTTTAGCACAGATGAACACTGAAGCTTTCTTT.

This clonotype was observed at least ten times. This CDR3 is CASSSRVRGRSGNTIYF. The DNA of the CDR3 is TGTGCCAGCAGTTCCCGAGTGCGGGGGCGCTCTGGAAACACCATATATTTT. This chain uses TRBV6-5 with TRBJ1-3; possible D gene TRBD1, 6 bases. Germline V gene lookup returns CDR1 MNHEY and CDR2 SVGAGI. This CDR3 has 17 amino acids. The germline V and J ends were trimmed by 4 bases and 0 bases, with 16 bases remaining between them.

This chain connects TRBV10-3 to TRBJ2-7, with 8 bases identical to TRBD1. The length of the CDR3 is 11 residues. Trimming took 6 bases from V and 6 from J; bases not matched to a gene: 1. Germline CDR1 ENHRY, CDR2 SYGVKD. Here the CDR3 reads CAISRGLEQYF. CDR3 DNA sequence: TGTGCCATCAGCAGGGGGCTCGAGCAGTACTTC.

This clonotype was seen at least ten times. The chain joins TRBV6-1 to TRBJ1-5, with D hard to call. Per germline, CDR1 MNHNS and CDR2 SASEGT. The CDR3 covers 13 residues. The V end lost 7 bases, the J end lost 0 bases, and 7 bases lay between the germline ends. CDR3 amino acids: CASTSISNQPQHF. CDR3 DNA sequence: TGTGCCAGCACGTCGATTAGCAATCAGCCCCAGCATTTT.

This clonotype was detected ten times or more. The genes are TRBV27 and TRBJ2-7; 9 bases align to TRBD1. V trimming: 0 bases; J trimming: 2 bases; junction bases outside the gene matches: 2. CDR1 and CDR2 (germline): MNHEY, SMNVEV (reference sequence). This CDR3 is built from 15 residues. In nucleotides, the CDR3 is TGTGCCAGCAGTTTATCCCGACAGGGGGCCTACGAGCAGTACTTC. It encodes CASSLSRQGAYEQYF.

The CDR3 DNA follows: TGTGCCACCAGCAGCGGAGGGTACGAGCAGTACTTC. It encodes CATSSGGYEQYF. The chain carries TRBV15 and TRBJ2-7; tentatively, D is TRBD2 (6 bases). In germline, CDR1 is LNHNV, CDR2 YYDKDF (reference sequence). CDR3 size: 12 residues. The ends were cut back, 3 bases at V and 4 bases at J, with 7 bases in the middle.

V is TRBV7-8 and J is TRBJ1-3; possibly TRBD1 for D (5 bases). Germline V CDR1 and CDR2: SGHVS, FQNEAQ. This CDR3 region has 15 residues. V shed 8 bases and J shed 4 bases, with 18 bases lying between them. CDR3 sequence reads: CASAGGSTRGNTIYF. The CDR3, as DNA: TGTGCCAGCGCCGGGGGGTCGACCAGAGGAAACACCATATATTTT. Full variable domain (outside the CDR3, taken from reference TRBV7-8 and TRBJ1-3): GAGVSQSPRYKVAKRGQDVALRCDPISGHVSLFWYQQALGQGPEFLTYFQNEAQLDKSGLPSDRFFAERPEGSVSTLKIQRTQQEDSAVYLCASAGGSTRGNTIYFGEGSWLTVV.